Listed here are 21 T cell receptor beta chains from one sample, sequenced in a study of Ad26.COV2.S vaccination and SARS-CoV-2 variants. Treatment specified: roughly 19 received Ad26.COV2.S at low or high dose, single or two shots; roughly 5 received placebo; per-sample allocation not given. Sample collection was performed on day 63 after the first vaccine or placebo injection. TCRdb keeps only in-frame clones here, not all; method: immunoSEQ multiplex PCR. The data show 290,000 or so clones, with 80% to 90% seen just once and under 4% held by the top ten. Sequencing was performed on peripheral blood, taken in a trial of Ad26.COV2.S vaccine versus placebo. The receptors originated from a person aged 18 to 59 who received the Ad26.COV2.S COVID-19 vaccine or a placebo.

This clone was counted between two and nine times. CDR3 nucleotide sequence: TGTGCCAGCACCACGGGAGCGGCTGATTACAATGAGCAGTTCTTC. Its translation: CASTTGAADYNEQFF. The J gene is TRBJ2-1, the V gene TRBV5-4; D possibly corresponds to TRBD2 (6 bases). Between the trimmed V and J ends, which lost 6 bases and 4 bases, there was a span of 17 bases. The germline V gene encodes CDR1 SGHNT and CDR2 YYREEE (reference sequence). The CDR3 has 15 residues.

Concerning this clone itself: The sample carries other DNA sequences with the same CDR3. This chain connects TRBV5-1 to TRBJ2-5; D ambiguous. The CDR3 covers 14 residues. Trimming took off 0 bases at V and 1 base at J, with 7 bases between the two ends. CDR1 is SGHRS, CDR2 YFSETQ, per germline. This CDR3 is CASSLGDLQETQYF. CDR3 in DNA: TGCGCCAGCAGCTTGGGAGATCTCCAAGAGACCCAGTACTTC.

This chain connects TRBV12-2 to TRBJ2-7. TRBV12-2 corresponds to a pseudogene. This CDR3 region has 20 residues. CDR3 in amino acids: CASRLVNSCQSGRRSYEQYF. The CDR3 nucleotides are TGTGCAAGTCGCTTAGTGAATAGCTGCCAATCGGGACGGCGCTCCTACGAGCAGTACTTC.

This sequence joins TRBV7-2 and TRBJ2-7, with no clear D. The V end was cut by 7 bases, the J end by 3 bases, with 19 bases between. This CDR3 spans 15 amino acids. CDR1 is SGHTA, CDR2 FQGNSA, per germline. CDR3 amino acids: CASTLSVQSVYEQYF. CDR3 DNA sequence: TGTGCCAGCACCCTATCGGTCCAGTCTGTCTACGAGCAGTACTTC.

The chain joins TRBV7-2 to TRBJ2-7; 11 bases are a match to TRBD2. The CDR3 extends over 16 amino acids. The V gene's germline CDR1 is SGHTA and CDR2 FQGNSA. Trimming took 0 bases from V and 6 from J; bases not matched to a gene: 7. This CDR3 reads CASSLALLAGVAEQYF. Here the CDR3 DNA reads TGTGCCAGCAGCTTAGCCCTACTAGCGGGAGTCGCCGAGCAGTACTTC. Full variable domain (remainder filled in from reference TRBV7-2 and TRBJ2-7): GAGVSQSPSNKVTEKGKDVELRCDPISGHTALYWYRQSLGQGLEFLIYFQGNSAPDKSGLPSDRFSAERTGGSVSTLTIQRTQQEDSAVYLCASSLALLAGVAEQYFGPGTRLTVT.

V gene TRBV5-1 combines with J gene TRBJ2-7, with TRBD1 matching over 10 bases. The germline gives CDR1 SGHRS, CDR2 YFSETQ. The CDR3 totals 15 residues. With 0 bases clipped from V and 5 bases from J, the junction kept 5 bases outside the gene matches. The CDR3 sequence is CASSLDGQGVDEQYF. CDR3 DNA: TGCGCCAGCAGCTTGGATGGACAGGGGGTCGACGAGCAGTACTTC.

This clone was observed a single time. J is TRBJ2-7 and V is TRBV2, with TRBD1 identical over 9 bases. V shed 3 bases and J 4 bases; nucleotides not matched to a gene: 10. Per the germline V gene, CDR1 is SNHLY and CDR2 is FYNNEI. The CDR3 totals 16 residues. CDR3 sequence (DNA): TGTGCCAGCAGTGATTGGGACAGGGCGGGGATTTACGAGCAGTACTTC. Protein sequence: CASSDWDRAGIYEQYF.

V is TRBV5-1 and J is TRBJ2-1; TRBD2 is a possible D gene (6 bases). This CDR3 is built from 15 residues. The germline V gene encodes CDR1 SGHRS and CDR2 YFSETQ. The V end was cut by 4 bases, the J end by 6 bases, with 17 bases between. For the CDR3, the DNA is TGCGCCAGCAGCCCGGAGGGGAGCCCGGGCAATGAGCAGTTCTTC. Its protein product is CASSPEGSPGNEQFF.

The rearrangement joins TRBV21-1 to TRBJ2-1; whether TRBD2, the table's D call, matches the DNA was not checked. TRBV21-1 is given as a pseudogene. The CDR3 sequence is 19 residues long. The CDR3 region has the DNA TGTGCCAGCAGCACAGGGCCGGGGACTAGCATCGCTTCCCACAATGAGCAGTTCTTC. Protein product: CASSTGPGTSIASHNEQFF.

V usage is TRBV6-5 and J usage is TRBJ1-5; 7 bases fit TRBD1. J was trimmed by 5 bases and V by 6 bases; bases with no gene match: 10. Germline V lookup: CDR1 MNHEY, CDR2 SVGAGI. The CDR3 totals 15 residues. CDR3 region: CASRRQGGGHQPQHF. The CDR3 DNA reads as TGTGCCAGCAGACGTCAGGGGGGAGGTCATCAGCCCCAGCATTTT.

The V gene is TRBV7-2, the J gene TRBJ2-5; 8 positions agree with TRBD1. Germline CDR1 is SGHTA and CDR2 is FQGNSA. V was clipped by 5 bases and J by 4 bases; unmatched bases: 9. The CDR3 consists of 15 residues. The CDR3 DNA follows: TGTGCCAGCAGCCCAGGGGGCGCCGTCCGAGAGACCCAGTACTTC. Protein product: CASSPGGAVRETQYF.

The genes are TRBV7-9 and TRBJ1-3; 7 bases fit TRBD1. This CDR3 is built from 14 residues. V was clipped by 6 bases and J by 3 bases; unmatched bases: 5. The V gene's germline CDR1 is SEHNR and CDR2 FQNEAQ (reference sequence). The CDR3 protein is CASSSQGVGNTIYF. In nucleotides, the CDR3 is TGTGCCAGCAGTAGCCAGGGGGTTGGAAACACCATATATTTT.

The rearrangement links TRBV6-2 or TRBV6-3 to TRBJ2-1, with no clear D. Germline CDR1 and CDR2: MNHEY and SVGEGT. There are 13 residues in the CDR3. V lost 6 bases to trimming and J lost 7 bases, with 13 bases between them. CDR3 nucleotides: TGTGCCAGCAGCCCATGGATGAGGAATGAGCAGTTCTTC. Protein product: CASSPWMRNEQFF.

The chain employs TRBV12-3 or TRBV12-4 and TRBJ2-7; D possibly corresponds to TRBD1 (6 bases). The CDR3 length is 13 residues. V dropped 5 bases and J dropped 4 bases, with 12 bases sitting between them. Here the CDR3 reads CASSGQNTYEQYF. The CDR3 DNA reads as TGTGCCAGCAGTGGACAGAACACTTACGAGCAGTACTTC.

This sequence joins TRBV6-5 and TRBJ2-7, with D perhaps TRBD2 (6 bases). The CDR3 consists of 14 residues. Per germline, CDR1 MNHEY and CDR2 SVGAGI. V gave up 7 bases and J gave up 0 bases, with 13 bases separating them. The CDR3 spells CASTIGGVSYEQYF. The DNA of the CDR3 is TGTGCCAGCACTATCGGGGGAGTCTCCTACGAGCAGTACTTC.

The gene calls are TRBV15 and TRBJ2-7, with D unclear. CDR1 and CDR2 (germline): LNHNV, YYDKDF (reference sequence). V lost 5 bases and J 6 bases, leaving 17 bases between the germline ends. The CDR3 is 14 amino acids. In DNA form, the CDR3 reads TGTGCCACCAGCGTAGCTCTGGACCGTCGCGAGCAGTACTTC. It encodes CATSVALDRREQYF.

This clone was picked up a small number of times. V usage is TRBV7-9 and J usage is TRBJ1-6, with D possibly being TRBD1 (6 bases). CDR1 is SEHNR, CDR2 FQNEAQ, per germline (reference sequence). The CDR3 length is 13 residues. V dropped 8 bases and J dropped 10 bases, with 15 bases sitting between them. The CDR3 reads CASSDSNGSPLHF. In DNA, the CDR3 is TGTGCCAGCTCGGACAGTAATGGATCACCCCTCCACTTT. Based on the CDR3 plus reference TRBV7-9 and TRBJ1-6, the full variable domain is DTGVSQNPRHKITKRGQNVTFRCDPISEHNRLYWYRQTLGQGPEFLTYFQNEAQLEKSRLLSDRFSAERPKGSFSTLEIQRTEQGDSAMYLCASSDSNGSPLHFGNGTRLTVT.

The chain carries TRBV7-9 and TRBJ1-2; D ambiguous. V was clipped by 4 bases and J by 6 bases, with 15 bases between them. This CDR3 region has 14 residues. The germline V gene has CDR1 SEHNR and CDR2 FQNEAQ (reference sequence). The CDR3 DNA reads TGTGCCAGCAGCTCCCAGCTAGGAAAGGATGGCTACACCTTC. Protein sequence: CASSSQLGKDGYTF.

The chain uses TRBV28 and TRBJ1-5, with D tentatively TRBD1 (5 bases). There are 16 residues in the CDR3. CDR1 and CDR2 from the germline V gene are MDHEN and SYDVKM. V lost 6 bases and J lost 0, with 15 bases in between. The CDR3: CASSDMDGHSNQPQHF. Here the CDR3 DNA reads TGTGCCAGCAGCGACATGGACGGACATAGCAATCAGCCCCAGCATTTT.

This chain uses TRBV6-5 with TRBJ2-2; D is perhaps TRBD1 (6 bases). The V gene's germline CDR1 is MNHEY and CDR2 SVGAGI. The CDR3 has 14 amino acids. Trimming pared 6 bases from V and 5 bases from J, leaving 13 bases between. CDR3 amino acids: CASRQLGQTGELFF. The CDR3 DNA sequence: TGTGCCAGCAGACAGCTCGGACAGACCGGGGAGCTGTTTTTT.

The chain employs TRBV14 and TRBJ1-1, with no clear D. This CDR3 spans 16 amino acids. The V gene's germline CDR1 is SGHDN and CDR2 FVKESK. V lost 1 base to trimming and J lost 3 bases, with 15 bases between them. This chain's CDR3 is CASSQVGREWDTEAFF. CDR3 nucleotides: TGTGCCAGCAGCCAAGTGGGCCGGGAATGGGACACTGAAGCTTTCTTT.